This entry is about one T cell receptor beta chain. The antigen is not known. Intraepithelial and lamina propria lymphocytes were isolated from graft specimens. Trimming left V 4 bases short and J 4 bases short, with 5 bases between. The CDR3 contains 12 residues. Germline CDR1 is MGHDK and CDR2 is SYGVNS. The sample belongs to a study of graft-versus-host responses after intestinal transplantation. In the study overall: Transplantation in recipients was multivisceral, liver-intestinal, or isolated intestinal.

Study results and caveats: Among circulating GvH clones, peak levels were associated with early post-transplant declines in HvG clones. Ileal or blood samples showed some GvH clones first, and such clones were also found in recipient marrow.

TCRdb keeps only in-frame clones here, not all; method: immunoSEQ multiplex PCR. The table includes approximately 60,000 clones, about 89% detected once. The receptor was derived from a human patient who received an intestinal transplant, so some T cells may come from the graft donor. Sequenced material: ileum tissue, taken about 350 days after transplant. The rearrangement joins TRBV25-1 to TRBJ2-1; unclear D gene. Written as DNA, the CDR3 is TGTGCCAGCAGTGGGGGATACAATGAGCAGTTCTTC. Translation gives CASSGGYNEQFF.